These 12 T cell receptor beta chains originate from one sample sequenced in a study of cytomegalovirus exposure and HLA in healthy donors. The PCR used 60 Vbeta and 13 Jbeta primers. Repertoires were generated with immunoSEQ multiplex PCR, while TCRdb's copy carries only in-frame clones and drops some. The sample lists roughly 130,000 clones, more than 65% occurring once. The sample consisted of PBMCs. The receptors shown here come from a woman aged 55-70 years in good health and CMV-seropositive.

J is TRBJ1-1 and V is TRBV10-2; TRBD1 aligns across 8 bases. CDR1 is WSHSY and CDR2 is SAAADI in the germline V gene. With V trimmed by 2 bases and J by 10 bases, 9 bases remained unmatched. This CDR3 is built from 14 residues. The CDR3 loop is CASSEGGQGARAFF. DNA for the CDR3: TGCGCCAGCAGTGAGGGGGGTCAGGGGGCGAGAGCTTTCTTT.

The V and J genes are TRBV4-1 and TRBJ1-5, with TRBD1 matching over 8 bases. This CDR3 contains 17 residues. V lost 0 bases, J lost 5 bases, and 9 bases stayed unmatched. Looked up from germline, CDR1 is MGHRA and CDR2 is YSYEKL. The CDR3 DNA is TGCGCCAGCAGCCAAGAAGCTAGGACAGGGACCTATCAGCCCCAGCATTTT. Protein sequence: CASSQEARTGTYQPQHF.

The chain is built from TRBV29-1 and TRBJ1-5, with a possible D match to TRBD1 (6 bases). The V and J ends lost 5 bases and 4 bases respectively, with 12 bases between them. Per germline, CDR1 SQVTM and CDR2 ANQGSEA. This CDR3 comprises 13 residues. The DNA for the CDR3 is TGCAGCGTTCGGGGACATTTAAATCAGCCCCAGCATTTT. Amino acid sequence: CSVRGHLNQPQHF. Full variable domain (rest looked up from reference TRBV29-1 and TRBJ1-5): SAVISQKPSRDICQRGTSLTIQCQVDSQVTMMFWYRQQPGQSLTLIATANQGSEATYESGFVIDKFPISRPNLTFSTLTVSNMSPEDSSIYLCSVRGHLNQPQHFGDGTRLSIL.

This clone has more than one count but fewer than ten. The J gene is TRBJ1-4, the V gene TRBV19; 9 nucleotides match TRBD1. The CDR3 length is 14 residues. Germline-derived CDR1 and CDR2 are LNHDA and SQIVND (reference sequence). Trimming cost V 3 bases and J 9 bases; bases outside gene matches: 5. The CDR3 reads CASSIDRGSKKLFF. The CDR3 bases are TGTGCCAGTAGTATCGACAGGGGGTCGAAAAAACTGTTTTTT.

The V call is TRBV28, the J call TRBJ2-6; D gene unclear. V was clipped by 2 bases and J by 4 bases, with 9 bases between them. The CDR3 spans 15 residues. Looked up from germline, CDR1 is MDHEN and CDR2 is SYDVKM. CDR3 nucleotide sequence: TGTGCCAGCAGTTTAGGCAGAACCGGGGCCAACGTCCTGACTTTC. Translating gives CASSLGRTGANVLTF. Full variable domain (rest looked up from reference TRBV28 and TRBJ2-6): DVKVTQSSRYLVKRTGEKVFLECVQDMDHENMFWYRQDPGLGLRLIYFSYDVKMKEKGDIPEGYSVSREKKERFSLILESASTNQTSMYLCASSLGRTGANVLTFGAGSRLTVL.

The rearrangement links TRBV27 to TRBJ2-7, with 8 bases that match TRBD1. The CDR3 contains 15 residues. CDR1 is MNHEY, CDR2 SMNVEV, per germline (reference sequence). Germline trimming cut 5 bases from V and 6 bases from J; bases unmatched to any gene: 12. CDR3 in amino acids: CASSTFTGQVLEQYF. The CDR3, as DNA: TGTGCCAGCAGTACCTTTACGGGACAGGTTCTCGAGCAGTACTTC.

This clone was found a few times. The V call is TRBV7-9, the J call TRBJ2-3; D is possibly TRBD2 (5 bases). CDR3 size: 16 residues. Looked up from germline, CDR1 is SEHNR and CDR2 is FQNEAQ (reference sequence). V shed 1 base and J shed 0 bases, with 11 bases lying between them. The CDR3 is CASSLGTRHSTDTQYF. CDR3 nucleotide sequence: TGTGCCAGCAGCTTAGGAACTAGACATAGCACAGATACGCAGTATTTT.

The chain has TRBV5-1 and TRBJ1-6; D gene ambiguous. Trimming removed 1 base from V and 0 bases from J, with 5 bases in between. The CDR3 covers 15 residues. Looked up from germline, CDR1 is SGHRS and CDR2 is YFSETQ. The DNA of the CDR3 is TGCGCCAGCAGCTTGAGGAGCTCCTATAATTCACCCCTCCACTTT. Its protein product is CASSLRSSYNSPLHF.

The DNA for the CDR3 is TGCAGTGCTAGGAGAGATTCACCCCTCCACTTT. Protein sequence: CSARRDSPLHF. V usage is TRBV20-1 and J usage is TRBJ1-6; D is unresolved. Germline values: CDR1 DFQATT, CDR2 SNEGSKA (reference sequence). The CDR3 length is 11 residues. V lost 3 bases, J lost 8 bases, and 5 bases lay in between.

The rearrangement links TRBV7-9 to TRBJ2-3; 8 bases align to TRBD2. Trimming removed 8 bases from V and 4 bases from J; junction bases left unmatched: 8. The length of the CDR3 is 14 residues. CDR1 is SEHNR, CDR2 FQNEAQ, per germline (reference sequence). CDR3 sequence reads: CASLGGGSSDTQYF. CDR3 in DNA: TGTGCCAGCCTGGGCGGGGGGTCCTCAGATACGCAGTATTTT.

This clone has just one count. DNA of the CDR3: TGTGCCAGCAGCTTAAACACCGACAGGGGATCCTACGAGCAGTACTTC. It is translated as CASSLNTDRGSYEQYF. V usage is TRBV7-3 and J usage is TRBJ2-7, with 8 bases identical to TRBD1. The germline V gene encodes CDR1 SGHTA and CDR2 FQGTGA. The CDR3 runs 16 residues. With V trimmed by 1 base and J by 1 base, 6 bases remained unmatched.

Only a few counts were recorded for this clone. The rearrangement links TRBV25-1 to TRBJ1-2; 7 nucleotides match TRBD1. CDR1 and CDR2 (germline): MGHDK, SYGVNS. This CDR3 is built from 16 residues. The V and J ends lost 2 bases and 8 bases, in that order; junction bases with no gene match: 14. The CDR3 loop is CASSENVRDSRFGYTF. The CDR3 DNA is TGTGCCAGCAGTGAAAATGTTCGGGACAGCCGTTTCGGCTACACCTTC.